This T cell receptor (beta chain) was obtained from a study of shared clonotypes between healthy human individuals. General observations from the study: Relative to their counterparts shared across all four donors, non-shared clonotypes exhibited diminished generation probabilities. Naive CD4 clonotypes were shared across a handful of donors at approximately 5.3%. A small donor pool kept down the genetic and exposure-history diversity that was represented.

About this clone: Its antigen is as yet unknown.

Repertoires were generated with immunoSEQ multiplex PCR, while TCRdb's copy carries only in-frame clones and drops some. The sample lists about 2 million clones; roughly 96% were seen once. The clonotype comes from a man aged 18 to 29 in good health. The sample consisted of naive CD4+ T cells sorted from blood. Subset denoted: CD45RA+ positively selected.

The CDR3 nucleotides are TGTGCCAGCAGCACAACCGGGACTAGGGGGAACAATGAGCAGTTCTTC. This translates into CASSTTGTRGNNEQFF. This chain links TRBV7-2 with TRBJ2-1, with 8 positions matching TRBD2. This CDR3 region has 16 residues. V was clipped by 5 bases and J by 5 bases; unmatched bases: 11. Germline V gives CDR1 SGHTA, CDR2 FQGNSA.